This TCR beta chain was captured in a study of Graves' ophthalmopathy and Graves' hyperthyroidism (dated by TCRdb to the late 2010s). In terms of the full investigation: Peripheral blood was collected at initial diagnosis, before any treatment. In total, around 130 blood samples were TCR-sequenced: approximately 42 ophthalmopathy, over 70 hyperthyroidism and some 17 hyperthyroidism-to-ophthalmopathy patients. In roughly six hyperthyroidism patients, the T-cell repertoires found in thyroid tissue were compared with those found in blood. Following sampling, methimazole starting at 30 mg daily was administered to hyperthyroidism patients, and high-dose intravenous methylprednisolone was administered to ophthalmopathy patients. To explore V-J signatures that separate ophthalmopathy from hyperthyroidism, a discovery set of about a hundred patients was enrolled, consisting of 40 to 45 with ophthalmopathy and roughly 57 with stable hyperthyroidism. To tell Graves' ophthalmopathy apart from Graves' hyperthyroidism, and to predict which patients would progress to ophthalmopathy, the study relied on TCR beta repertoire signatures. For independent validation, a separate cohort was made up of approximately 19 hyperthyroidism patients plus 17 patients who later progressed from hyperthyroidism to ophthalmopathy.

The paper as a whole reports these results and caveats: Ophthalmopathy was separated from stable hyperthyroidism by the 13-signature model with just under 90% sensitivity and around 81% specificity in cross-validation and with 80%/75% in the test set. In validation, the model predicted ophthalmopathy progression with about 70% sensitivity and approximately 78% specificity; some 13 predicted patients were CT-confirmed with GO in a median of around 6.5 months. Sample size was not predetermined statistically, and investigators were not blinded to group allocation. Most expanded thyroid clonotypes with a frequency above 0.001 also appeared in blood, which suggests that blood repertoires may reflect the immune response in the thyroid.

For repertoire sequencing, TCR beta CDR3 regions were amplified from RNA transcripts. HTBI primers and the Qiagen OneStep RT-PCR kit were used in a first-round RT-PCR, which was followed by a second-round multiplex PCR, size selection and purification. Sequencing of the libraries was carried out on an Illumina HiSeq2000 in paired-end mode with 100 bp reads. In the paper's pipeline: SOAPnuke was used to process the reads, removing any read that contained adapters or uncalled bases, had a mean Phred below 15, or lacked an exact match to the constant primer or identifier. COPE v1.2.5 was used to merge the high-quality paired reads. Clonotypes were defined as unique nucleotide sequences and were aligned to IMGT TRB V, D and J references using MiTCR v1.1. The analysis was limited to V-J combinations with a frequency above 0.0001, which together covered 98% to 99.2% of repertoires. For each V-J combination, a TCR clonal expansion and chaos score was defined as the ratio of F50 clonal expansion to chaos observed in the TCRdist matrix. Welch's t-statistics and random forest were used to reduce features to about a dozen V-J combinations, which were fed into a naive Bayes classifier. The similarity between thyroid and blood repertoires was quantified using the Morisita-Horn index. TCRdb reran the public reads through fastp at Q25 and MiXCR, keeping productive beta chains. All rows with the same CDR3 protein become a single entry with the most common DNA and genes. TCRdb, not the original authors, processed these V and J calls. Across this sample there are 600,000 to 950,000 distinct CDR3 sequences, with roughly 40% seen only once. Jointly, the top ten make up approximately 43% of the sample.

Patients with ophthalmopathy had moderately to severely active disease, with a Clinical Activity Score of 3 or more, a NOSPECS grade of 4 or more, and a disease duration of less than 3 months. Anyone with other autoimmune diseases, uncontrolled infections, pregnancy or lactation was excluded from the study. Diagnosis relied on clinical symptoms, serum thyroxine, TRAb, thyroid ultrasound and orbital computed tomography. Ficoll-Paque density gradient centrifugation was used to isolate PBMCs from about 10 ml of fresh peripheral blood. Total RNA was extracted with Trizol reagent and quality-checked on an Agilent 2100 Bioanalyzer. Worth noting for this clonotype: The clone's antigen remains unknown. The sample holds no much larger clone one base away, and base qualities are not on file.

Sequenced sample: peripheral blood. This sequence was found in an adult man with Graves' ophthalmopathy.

The DNA reads as follows: TGTGCCAGCAGCTTATCAGAGCAAGAGACCCAGTACTTC. Its product reads: CASSLSEQETQYF. The chain is assembled from TRBV7-2 and TRBJ2-5, with an unclear D gene assignment. The junction shows trimming of 2 bases on V and 2 bases on J, plus 6 bases between the germline ends. Inclusive of the bounding cysteine and phenylalanine, the CDR3 is 13 residues long. The read is trimmed to its CDR3 DNA, 39 bases read in frame from base 1. The germline V gene sets CDR1 to SGHTA and CDR2 to FQGNSA.